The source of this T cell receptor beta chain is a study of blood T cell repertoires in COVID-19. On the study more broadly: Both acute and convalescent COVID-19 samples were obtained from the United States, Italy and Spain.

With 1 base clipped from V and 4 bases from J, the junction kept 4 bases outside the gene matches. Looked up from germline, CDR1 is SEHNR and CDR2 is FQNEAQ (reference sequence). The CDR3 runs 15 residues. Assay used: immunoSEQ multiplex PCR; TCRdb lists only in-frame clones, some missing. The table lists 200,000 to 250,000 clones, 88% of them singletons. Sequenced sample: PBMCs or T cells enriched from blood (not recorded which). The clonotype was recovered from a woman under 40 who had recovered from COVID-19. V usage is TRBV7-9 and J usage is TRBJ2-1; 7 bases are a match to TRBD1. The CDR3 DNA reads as TGTGCCAGCAGCTTAGTACGGGACAGATACAATGAGCAGTTCTTC. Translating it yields CASSLVRDRYNEQFF.